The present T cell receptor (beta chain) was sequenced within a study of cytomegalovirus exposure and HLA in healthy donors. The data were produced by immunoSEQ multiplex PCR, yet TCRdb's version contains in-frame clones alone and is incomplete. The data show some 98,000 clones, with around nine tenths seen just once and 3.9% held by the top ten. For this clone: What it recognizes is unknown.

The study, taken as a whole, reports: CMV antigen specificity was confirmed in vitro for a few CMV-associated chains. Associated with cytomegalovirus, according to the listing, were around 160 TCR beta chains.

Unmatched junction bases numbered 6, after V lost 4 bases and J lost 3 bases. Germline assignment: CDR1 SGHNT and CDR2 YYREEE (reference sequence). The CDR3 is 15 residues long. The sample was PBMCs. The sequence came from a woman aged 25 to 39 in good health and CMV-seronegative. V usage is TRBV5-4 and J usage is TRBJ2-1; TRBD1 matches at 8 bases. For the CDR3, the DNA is TGTGCCAGCAGCCCGCAGGGGGCAGGCTACAATGAGCAGTTCTTC. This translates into CASSPQGAGYNEQFF.